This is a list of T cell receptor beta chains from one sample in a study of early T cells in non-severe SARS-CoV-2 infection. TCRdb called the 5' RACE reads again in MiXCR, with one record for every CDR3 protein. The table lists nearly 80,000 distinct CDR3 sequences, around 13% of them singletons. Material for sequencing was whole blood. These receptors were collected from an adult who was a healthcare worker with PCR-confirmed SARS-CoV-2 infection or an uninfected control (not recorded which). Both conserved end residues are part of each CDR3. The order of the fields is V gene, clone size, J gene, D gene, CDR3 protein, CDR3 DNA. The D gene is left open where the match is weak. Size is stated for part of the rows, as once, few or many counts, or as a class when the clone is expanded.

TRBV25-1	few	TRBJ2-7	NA	CASRDQTYEQYF	TGTGCCAGCCGGGACCAGACCTACGAGCAGTACTTC
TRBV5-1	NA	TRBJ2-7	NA	CASSLQTPGPYEQYF	TGCGCCAGCAGCTTACAAACCCCGGGCCCCTACGAGCAGTACTTC
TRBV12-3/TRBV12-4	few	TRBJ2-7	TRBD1	CASSFRTGRAYEQYF	TGTGCCAGCAGTTTCCGGACAGGGCGCGCCTACGAGCAGTACTTC
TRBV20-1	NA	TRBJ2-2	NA	CITSLAGELFF	TGCATCACGAGCTTAGCCGGGGAGCTGTTTTTT
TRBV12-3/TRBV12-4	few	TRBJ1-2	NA	CASSFHRFNYGYTF	TGTGCCAGCAGTTTTCACAGGTTTAACTATGGCTACACCTTC
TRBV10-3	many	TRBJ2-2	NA	CAQGSGNTGELFF	TGTGCCCAGGGATCAGGGAACACCGGGGAGCTGTTTTTT
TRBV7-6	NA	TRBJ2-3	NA	CASSPPGQPSTDTQYF	TGTGCCAGCAGCCCGCCGGGCCAACCAAGCACAGATACGCAGTATTTT
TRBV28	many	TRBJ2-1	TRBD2	CASRLAGLNNEQFF	TGTGCCAGCAGATTAGCGGGACTAAACAATGAGCAGTTCTTC
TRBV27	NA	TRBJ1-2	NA	CASRGRAGYTF	TGTGCCAGCAGGGGCAGGGCGGGCTACACCTTC
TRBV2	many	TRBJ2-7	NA	CASSDNVSREQYF	TGTGCCAGCAGTGATAATGTAAGTCGGGAGCAGTACTTC
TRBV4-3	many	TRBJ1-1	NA	CASSQGGATVNTEAFF	TGCGCCAGCAGCCAAGGGGGGGCAACAGTGAACACTGAAGCTTTCTTT
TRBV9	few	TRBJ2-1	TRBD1	CASSVAGQGRYEQFF	TGTGCCAGCAGCGTAGCCGGACAGGGGAGGTATGAGCAGTTCTTC
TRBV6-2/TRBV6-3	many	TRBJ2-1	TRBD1	CASGQGIYNEQFF	TGTGCCAGCGGACAGGGGATTTACAATGAGCAGTTCTTC
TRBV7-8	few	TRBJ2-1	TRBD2	CASSLGLAGGRGFEQFF	TGTGCCAGCAGCTTAGGACTAGCGGGAGGCCGAGGTTTTGAGCAGTTCTTC
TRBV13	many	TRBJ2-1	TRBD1	CASSGGTGAYNEQFF	TGTGCCAGCAGTGGCGGGACAGGGGCCTACAATGAGCAGTTCTTC
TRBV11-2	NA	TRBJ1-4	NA	CASSLIAATNEKLFF	TGTGCCAGCAGCTTGATTGCTGCAACTAATGAAAAACTGTTTTTT
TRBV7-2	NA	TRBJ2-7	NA	CASSFPAVYEQYF	TGTGCCAGCAGCTTTCCAGCTGTCTACGAGCAGTACTTC
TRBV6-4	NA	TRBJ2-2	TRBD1	CASSPGQGDAGELFF	TGTGCCAGCAGCCCGGGACAGGGCGACGCCGGGGAGCTGTTTTTT
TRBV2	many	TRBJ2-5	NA	CATSREGQETQYF	TGTGCCACCTCGCGAGAGGGGCAAGAGACCCAGTACTTC
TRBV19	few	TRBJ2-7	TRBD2	CASSIRGGIAYEQYF	TGTGCCAGTAGTATTCGCGGGGGGATCGCCTACGAGCAGTACTTC
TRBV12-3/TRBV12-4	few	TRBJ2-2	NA	CASSFVPGELFF	TGTGCCAGCAGCTTCGTTCCCGGGGAGCTGTTTTTT
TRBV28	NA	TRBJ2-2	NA	CATPHLNTGELFF	TGTGCCACTCCCCACCTAAACACCGGGGAGCTGTTTTTT
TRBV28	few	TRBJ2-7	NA	CASSFGRSYEQYF	TGTGCCAGCAGTTTTGGGAGGAGCTACGAGCAGTACTTC
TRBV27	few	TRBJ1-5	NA	CASSPHQENQPQHF	TGTGCCAGCAGTCCGCATCAGGAAAATCAGCCCCAGCATTTT
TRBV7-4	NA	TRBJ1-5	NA	CASSLNQPQHF	TGTGCCAGCAGCTTGAATCAGCCCCAGCATTTT
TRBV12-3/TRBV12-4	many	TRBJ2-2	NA	CASSAGQNTGELFF	TGTGCCAGCAGTGCGGGACAGAACACCGGGGAGCTGTTTTTT
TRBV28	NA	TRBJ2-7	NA	CASSIYRETYEQYF	TGTGCCAGCAGTATATACAGGGAAACCTACGAGCAGTACTTC
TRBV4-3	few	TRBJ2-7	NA	CASSQDSNRANEQYF	TGCGCCAGCAGCCAAGATTCGAACAGGGCAAACGAGCAGTACTTC
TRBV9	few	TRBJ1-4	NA	CASSVEPGPGNEKLFF	TGTGCCAGCAGCGTAGAGCCGGGTCCGGGTAATGAAAAACTGTTTTTT
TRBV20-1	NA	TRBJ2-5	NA	CSAIRRDRGIQETQYF	TGCAGTGCAATACGGCGGGACCGAGGGATTCAAGAGACCCAGTACTTC
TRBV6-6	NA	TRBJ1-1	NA	CASSYSTVHTEAFF	TGTGCCAGCAGTTACTCTACCGTTCACACTGAAGCTTTCTTT
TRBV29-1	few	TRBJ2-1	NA	CSVQGHLVSAEQFF	TGCAGCGTTCAAGGACACTTGGTGTCGGCCGAGCAGTTCTTC
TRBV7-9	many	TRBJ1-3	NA	CASSPGSSGGNTIYF	TGTGCCAGCAGCCCCGGGTCCTCGGGAGGAAACACCATATATTTT
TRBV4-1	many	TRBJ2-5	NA	CASSQGSQETQYF	TGCGCCAGCAGCCAAGGCAGCCAAGAGACCCAGTACTTC
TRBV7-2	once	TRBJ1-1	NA	CASSLLGHTEAFF	TGTGCCAGCAGCCTCTTAGGGCACACTGAAGCTTTCTTT
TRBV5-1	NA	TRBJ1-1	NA	CASSSQGRVNTEAFF	TGCGCCAGCAGCTCACAAGGACGGGTGAACACTGAAGCTTTCTTT
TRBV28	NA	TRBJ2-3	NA	CASSLRQGGTDTQYF	TGTGCCAGCAGTTTAAGGCAGGGTGGCACAGATACGCAGTATTTT
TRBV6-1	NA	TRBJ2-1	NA	CASSQQGSYNEQFF	TGTGCCAGCAGCCAGCAGGGGAGCTACAATGAGCAGTTCTTC
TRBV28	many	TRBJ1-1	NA	CASSLTGSEAFF	TGTGCCAGCAGTTTAACAGGGAGTGAAGCTTTCTTT
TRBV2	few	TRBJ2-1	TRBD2	CASIVEREGNEQFF	TGTGCCAGCATCGTCGAGCGGGAGGGCAATGAGCAGTTCTTC
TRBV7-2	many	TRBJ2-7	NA	CASSPSSSGHSYEQYF	TGTGCCAGCAGCCCAAGTTCGAGCGGGCACTCCTACGAGCAGTACTTC
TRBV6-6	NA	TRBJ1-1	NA	CASREGLNTEAFF	TGTGCCAGCAGGGAAGGCCTGAACACTGAAGCTTTCTTT
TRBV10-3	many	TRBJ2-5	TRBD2	CAISGSAGVQETQYF	TGTGCCATCAGTGGGTCGGCGGGGGTACAAGAGACCCAGTACTTC
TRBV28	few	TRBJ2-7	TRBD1	CASSFYRGQDHTSEQYF	TGTGCCAGCAGTTTCTATAGGGGACAGGACCATACGAGCGAGCAGTACTTC
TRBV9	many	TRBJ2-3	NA	CASSAHEGAGGNTQYF	TGTGCCAGCAGCGCCCATGAGGGGGCGGGAGGTAATACGCAGTATTTT
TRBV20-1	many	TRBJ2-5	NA	CSARRQWGVQETQYF	TGCAGTGCTAGACGACAGTGGGGAGTTCAAGAGACCCAGTACTTC
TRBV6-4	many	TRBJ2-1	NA	CASSEGERHNEQFF	TGTGCCAGCAGTGAGGGGGAGCGTCACAATGAGCAGTTCTTC
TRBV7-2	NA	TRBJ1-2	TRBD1	CASSLDTGAKNYGYTF	TGTGCCAGCAGCTTAGATACAGGGGCTAAGAACTATGGCTACACCTTC